A selection of T cell receptor beta chains follows, all from one sample in a study of CD8+ T cells in alopecia areata. Sequenced by immunoSEQ multiplex PCR; TCRdb stores in-frame clones only, minus some. The sample includes approximately 150,000 clones, around 58% of them seen just once. Material: CD4+ T cells sorted from blood, obtained at approximately week 60, from a patient treated with tofacitinib. Source of these receptors: a human donor with alopecia areata. Each CDR3 is given with its conserved first and last residue. The D gene is left open where the match is weak. Clone size is not always given. Where it is, it says once, few, many or a class for expanded clones.

clone_size,v_call,d_call,j_call,cdr3_aa,cdr3_nt
-,TRBV29-1,TRBD1,TRBJ2-3,CSGGKGQRSNTQYF,TGCAGCGGAGGGAAGGGACAGCGAAGCAATACGCAGTATTTT
-,TRBV10-3,TRBD1,TRBJ1-1,CAISGTGTTEAFF,TGTGCCATCAGTGGGACAGGGACCACTGAAGCTTTCTTT
-,TRBV27,TRBD1,TRBJ2-1,CASSLEGQVHNEQFF,TGTGCCAGCAGTTTGGAGGGACAGGTACACAATGAGCAGTTCTTC
-,TRBV6-6,TRBD1,TRBJ1-2,CASSRPGQGYGYTF,TGTGCCAGCAGTCGACCGGGACAGGGGTATGGCTACACCTTC
-,TRBV6-6,-,TRBJ2-7,CASSTTRAITQYF,TGTGCCAGCAGTACCACGAGGGCTATTACTCAGTACTTC
once,TRBV28,-,TRBJ2-1,CASSWITVNEQFF,TGTGCCAGCAGTTGGATTACAGTTAATGAGCAGTTCTTC
-,TRBV6-6,-,TRBJ1-5,CASRRGLDQPQHF,TGTGCCAGCAGGAGGGGGTTGGATCAGCCCCAGCATTTT
-,TRBV15,TRBD1,TRBJ1-6,CATGSGTGYNSPLHF,TGTGCCACCGGGAGCGGGACAGGGTATAATTCACCCCTCCACTTT
-,TRBV30,-,TRBJ2-5,CAWGPGRVGETQYF,TGTGCCTGGGGCCCGGGACGGGTGGGGGAGACCCAGTACTTC
-,TRBV7-8,-,TRBJ2-3,CASSSQISTDTQYF,TGTGCCAGCAGCTCACAGATTAGCACAGATACGCAGTATTTT
-,TRBV5-6,-,TRBJ2-7,CASHRQVISYEQYF,TGTGCCAGCCATAGACAGGTTATTTCCTACGAGCAGTACTTC
few,TRBV29-1,-,TRBJ1-1,CSVEDRSGTKAFF,TGCAGCGTTGAAGATCGGTCAGGGACCAAAGCTTTCTTT
-,TRBV30,-,TRBJ1-1,CAWAYSGPAFF,TGTGCCTGGGCATATTCCGGACCAGCTTTCTTT
-,TRBV14,-,TRBJ1-4,CASSQMRNEKLFF,TGTGCCAGCAGCCAAATGAGGAATGAAAAACTGTTTTTT
-,TRBV5-1,-,TRBJ2-2,CASSSRGATGELFF,TGCGCCAGCAGCTCAAGGGGGGCCACCGGGGAGCTGTTTTTT
-,TRBV6-1,-,TRBJ2-3,CASSESWTDTQYF,TGTGCCAGCAGTGAAAGCTGGACAGACACGCAGTATTTT
-,TRBV15,-,TRBJ1-2,CATSRGRTVDYGYTF,TGTGCCACCAGCAGAGGTCGAACAGTTGACTATGGCTACACCTTC
once,TRBV7-3,-,TRBJ1-2,CASSLLGANYGYTF,TGTGCCAGCAGCCTCCTAGGGGCTAACTATGGCTACACCTTC
-,TRBV7-2,-,TRBJ2-7,CASSLELGEQYF,TGTGCCAGCAGCTTAGAGTTGGGCGAGCAGTACTTC
-,TRBV2,-,TRBJ1-5,CASSEGTRVGPQHF,TGTGCCAGCAGTGAAGGGACACGGGTAGGTCCCCAGCATTTT
-,TRBV5-1,-,TRBJ2-4,CASSLGWAKNIQYF,TGCGCCAGCAGCTTGGGCTGGGCCAAAAACATTCAGTACTTC
-,TRBV29-1,-,TRBJ1-2,CSVPTGSYGYTF,TGCAGCGTTCCTACAGGGTCCTATGGCTACACCTTC
-,TRBV5-6,-,TRBJ1-5,CASSSAPWQPQHF,TGTGCCAGCAGCTCCGCCCCTTGGCAGCCCCAGCATTTT
-,TRBV6-6,TRBD1,TRBJ2-7,CASGQGALEQYF,TGTGCCAGCGGACAGGGGGCGCTCGAGCAGTACTTC
-,TRBV6-5,TRBD2,TRBJ2-1,CASRVAGASYNEQFF,TGTGCCAGCAGGGTAGCGGGGGCCTCTTACAATGAGCAGTTCTTC
-,TRBV6-5,TRBD1,TRBJ1-2,CASSYDWDRPRLF,TGTGCCAGCAGTTACGATTGGGACAGGCCTCGCCTCTTC
-,TRBV5-1,-,TRBJ2-4,CASSFPWTNIQYF,TGCGCCAGCAGCTTCCCCTGGACAAACATTCAGTACTTC
-,TRBV29-1,-,TRBJ1-1,CSVSGWVTEAFF,TGCAGCGTTTCAGGGTGGGTCACTGAAGCTTTCTTT
-,TRBV4-1,TRBD2,TRBJ2-5,CASSQGPAGIEETQYF,TGCGCCAGCAGCCAAGGTCCAGCGGGGATTGAAGAGACCCAGTACTTC
-,TRBV5-1,-,TRBJ2-5,CASSLDGRGTETQYF,TGCGCCAGCAGCTTGGACGGCAGGGGTACAGAGACCCAGTACTTC
-,TRBV29-1,TRBD2,TRBJ2-5,CSVGASGAGGETQYF,TGCAGCGTTGGGGCCAGCGGGGCTGGGGGAGAGACCCAGTACTTC
-,TRBV6-5,-,TRBJ1-5,CASSGQQNQPQHF,TGTGCCAGCAGCGGACAGCAGAATCAGCCCCAGCATTTT
few,TRBV7-3,-,TRBJ2-3,CASSWRVEDTQYF,TGTGCCAGCTCCTGGCGGGTCGAAGATACGCAGTATTTT
-,TRBV7-9,-,TRBJ2-3,CASSLVIVDTQYF,TGTGCCAGCAGCTTAGTTATTGTGGATACGCAGTATTTT
few,TRBV5-1,TRBD2,TRBJ2-3,CASSLAGLAGNTDTQYF,TGCGCCAGCAGCTTGGCGGGACTAGCGGGCAACACAGATACGCAGTATTTT
-,TRBV29-1,-,TRBJ1-2,CTGQLNYGYTF,TGCACCGGACAGTTAAACTATGGCTACACCTTC
once,TRBV30,-,TRBJ1-3,CAWGRVGGNTIYF,TGTGCCTGGGGTAGGGTTGGGGGAAACACCATATATTTT
many,TRBV4-1,TRBD1,TRBJ2-1,CASSRTQGDNEQFF,TGCGCCAGCAGCCGTACCCAGGGGGATAATGAGCAGTTCTTC
-,TRBV7-9,-,TRBJ1-4,CASSLGIGRNEKLFF,TGTGCCAGCAGCCTCGGTATCGGCAGAAATGAAAAACTGTTTTTT
few,TRBV18,-,TRBJ2-7,CASSPIGGDYEQYF,TGTGCCAGCTCACCAATTGGGGGTGACTACGAGCAGTACTTC
medium-sized,TRBV7-9,-,TRBJ1-5,CASSLGAGGQPQHF,TGTGCCAGCAGCTTAGGTGCGGGCGGCCAGCCCCAGCATTTT
-,TRBV20-1,-,TRBJ1-2,CSARYRYGYTF,TGCAGTGCTAGGTACCGATATGGCTACACCTTC
once,TRBV18,-,TRBJ2-7,CASSPRGGYEQYF,TGTGCCAGCTCCCCCCGGGGAGGCTACGAGCAGTACTTC
few,TRBV29-1,-,TRBJ1-1,CSVNSRVKNTEAFF,TGCAGCGTTAACTCCCGTGTTAAGAACACTGAAGCTTTCTTT
few,TRBV29-1,-,TRBJ1-6,CSVKEGDNNSPLHF,TGCAGCGTTAAGGAGGGCGACAATAATTCACCCCTCCACTTT
-,TRBV5-6,TRBD1,TRBJ2-5,CASSRSRGLDQETQYF,TGTGCCAGCAGCCGCTCCAGGGGGCTCGACCAAGAGACCCAGTACTTC
few,TRBV7-2,TRBD1,TRBJ2-7,CASSGQGAYEQYF,TGTGCCAGCAGCGGACAGGGTGCCTACGAGCAGTACTTC
-,TRBV10-3,TRBD1,TRBJ1-1,CAISEGQARTEAFF,TGTGCCATCAGTGAAGGACAGGCTAGGACTGAAGCTTTCTTT
-,TRBV18,-,TRBJ2-3,CASSPSGDTQYF,TGTGCCAGCTCACCAAGCGGAGATACGCAGTATTTT
-,TRBV9,-,TRBJ1-1,CASSATAGSEAFF,TGTGCCAGCAGCGCTACAGCGGGTTCGGAAGCTTTCTTT
-,TRBV7-9,-,TRBJ1-2,CASSRQQGGGYTF,TGTGCCAGCAGCCGTCAACAGGGCGGGGGCTACACCTTC
-,TRBV11-3,-,TRBJ2-5,CASSLVRSVQETQYF,TGTGCCAGCAGCTTAGTGCGGTCGGTACAAGAGACCCAGTACTTC
few,TRBV6-1,-,TRBJ2-1,CASSELHDYNEQFF,TGTGCCAGCAGTGAGCTCCATGATTACAATGAGCAGTTCTTC
-,TRBV7-8,-,TRBJ1-5,CASSPRPSSGNQPQHF,TGTGCCAGCAGCCCCCGCCCATCTTCGGGTAATCAGCCCCAGCATTTT
once,TRBV6-6,-,TRBJ2-5,CASTRRQETQYF,TGTGCCAGCACGAGGCGGCAAGAGACCCAGTACTTC
-,TRBV30,-,TRBJ1-2,CAWSVGPVYGYTF,TGTGCCTGGAGTGTCGGGCCAGTATATGGCTACACCTTC
few,TRBV29-1,-,TRBJ2-5,CSVEDLETQYF,TGCAGCGTTGAAGATCTAGAGACCCAGTACTTC
few,TRBV7-2,-,TRBJ1-6,CASQDSPTIRNSPLHF,TGTGCCAGCCAGGACAGTCCTACCATACGTAATTCACCCCTCCACTTT
-,TRBV29-1,-,TRBJ1-2,CSVGEGENGYTF,TGCAGCGTTGGGGAGGGGGAGAATGGCTACACCTTC